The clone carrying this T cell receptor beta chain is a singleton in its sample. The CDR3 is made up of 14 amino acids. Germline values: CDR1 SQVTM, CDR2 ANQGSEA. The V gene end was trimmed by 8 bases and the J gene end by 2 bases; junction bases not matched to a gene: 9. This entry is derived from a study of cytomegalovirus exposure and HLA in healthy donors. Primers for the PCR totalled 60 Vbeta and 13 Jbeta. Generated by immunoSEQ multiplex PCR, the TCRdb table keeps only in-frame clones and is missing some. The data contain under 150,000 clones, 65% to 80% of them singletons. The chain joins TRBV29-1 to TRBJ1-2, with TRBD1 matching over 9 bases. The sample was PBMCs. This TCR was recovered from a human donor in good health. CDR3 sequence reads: CSNPGQGSNYGYTF. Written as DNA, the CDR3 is TGCAGCAATCCGGGACAGGGCTCAAACTATGGCTACACCTTC.